This TCR beta chain was recovered during a study of T cell changes during pregnancy in multiple sclerosis. Germline values: CDR1 SNHLY, CDR2 FYNNEI. Trimming at V came to 0 bases and at J to 6 bases, leaving 4 bases not matched to a gene. The CDR3 spans 15 residues. This clone was found once. Profiled with immunoSEQ multiplex PCR; TCRdb holds only in-frame clones, not every one. Among 95,000 to 110,000 clones listed, roughly nine tenths were seen once. The TCR sequence derives from a female donor with multiple sclerosis, enrolled in a pregnancy study. This chain connects TRBV2 to TRBJ2-2, with 7 positions matching TRBD2. The input for sequencing was peripheral blood, taken after pregnancy. The CDR3 sequence is CASSEALRGAGELFF. In DNA, the CDR3 is TGTGCCAGCAGTGAAGCGCTTCGGGGGGCCGGGGAGCTGTTTTTT.